One sample yielded the 5 T cell receptor beta chains listed below, sequenced in a study of CXCR3-negative and CXCR3-positive naive CD8 T cells. For these TCRs, the target antigens are not known. The TRB cDNA libraries were prepared by 5' RACE with UMI labels. TCRdb reworked the 5' RACE reads into one entry per CDR3 protein, no DNA. The sample table sets out some 130,000 distinct CDR3 sequences. Notes on the study in general: Compared with CXCR3-negative naive cells, CXCR3-positive naive cells showed more hydrophobic TRB CDR3s.

Source material: naive CXCR3+ CD8+ T cells from blood. The subset denotes: CD45RO-CCR7+CD27+CD95- naive CD8+ T cells expressing CXCR3 (TNR3+). The receptors here all came from a human donor in good health. Some clones in this sample may be carry-over from other donors' samples.

This chain uses TRBV11-3 with TRBJ2-3; the TCRdb D gene call, TRBD1, has no DNA to confirm it. This CDR3 comprises 15 residues. Germline assignment: CDR1 SGHNT and CDR2 YENEEA. This CDR3 reads CASSLPKGVGDTQYF.

The chain couples TRBV12-3 or TRBV12-4 to TRBJ2-2; no DNA is available, so the TRBD1 call from TCRdb remains unchecked. The CDR3 has 17 residues. The CDR3 protein is CASSFRGAPPNTGELFF.

The gene calls are TRBV29-1 and TRBJ1-1; TCRdb names TRBD1, which stays unverified in the absence of DNA. Germline loops: CDR1 SQVTM, CDR2 ANQGSEA. This CDR3 contains 15 residues. The CDR3 is CSVGGIGRANTEAFF.

The J gene is TRBJ2-1, the V gene TRBV28; TCRdb calls TRBD1, which cannot be checked without DNA. CDR1 is MDHEN, CDR2 SYDVKM, per germline. This CDR3 is 14 amino acids long. CDR3 sequence reads: CASSHTTGFYEQFF.

The chain carries TRBV11-2 and TRBJ1-6; TCRdb's D call of TRBD1 is untestable without DNA. Germline V gives CDR1 SGHAT, CDR2 FQNNGV. The CDR3 runs 17 residues. CDR3 amino acids: CASSFVLQGVNNSPLHF.